These T cell receptor beta chains were read from a single sample in a study of blood T cell repertoires in COVID-19. Some clones are missing from TCRdb's copy, which holds only in-frame ones; the method was immunoSEQ multiplex PCR. The sample includes 150,000 to 200,000 clones, 84% of them seen just once. Sequencing used peripheral blood. Receptor source: a woman aged 70-85 years with COVID-19, enrolled during active disease. The CDR3 runs from the conserved cysteine through the conserved F or W. A D gene is named only where the DNA matches it firmly. The size of a clone is reported for some rows only, either as once, few or many, or as a class for expanded clones.

cdr3_aa | cdr3_nt | v_call | d_call | j_call | clone_size
CASSLGGRNLDGYTF | TGCGCCAGCAGCTTGGGGGGCAGGAATTTAGATGGCTACACCTTC | TRBV5-1 | - | TRBJ1-2 | once
CASSEVSGNTIYF | TGTGCCAGCAGTGAGGTCTCTGGAAACACCATATATTTT | TRBV28 | - | TRBJ1-3 | -
CSVAGTSGWYNEQFF | TGCAGCGTTGCCGGGACTAGCGGGTGGTACAATGAGCAGTTCTTC | TRBV29-1 | TRBD2 | TRBJ2-1 | -
CASSHPRQTSNTEAFF | TGTGCCAGCAGCCATCCCCGACAGACTTCGAACACTGAAGCTTTCTTT | TRBV9 | - | TRBJ1-1 | -
CASSAGQGMGYGYTF | TGTGCCAGCAGCGCAGGACAGGGGATGGGCTATGGCTACACCTTC | TRBV9 | TRBD1 | TRBJ1-2 | -
CASSGRGEGEQFF | TGCGCCAGCAGTGGTAGAGGGGAGGGTGAGCAGTTCTTC | TRBV10-1 | TRBD2 | TRBJ2-1 | -
CASRQGYNSPLHF | TGTGCCAGCAGACAGGGGTATAATTCACCCCTCCACTTT | TRBV6-5 | TRBD1 | TRBJ1-6 | -
CASRWKGGSSYNEQFF | TGTGCCAGCAGGTGGAAGGGGGGGAGCTCCTACAATGAGCAGTTCTTC | TRBV5-6 | - | TRBJ2-1 | -
CASTISGNQPQHF | TGTGCCAGCACGATTTCAGGGAATCAGCCCCAGCATTTT | TRBV6-5 | - | TRBJ1-5 | -
CASSHSGSSYNEQFF | TGTGCCAGCAGCCATAGCGGGAGTTCCTACAATGAGCAGTTCTTC | TRBV14 | TRBD2 | TRBJ2-1 | -